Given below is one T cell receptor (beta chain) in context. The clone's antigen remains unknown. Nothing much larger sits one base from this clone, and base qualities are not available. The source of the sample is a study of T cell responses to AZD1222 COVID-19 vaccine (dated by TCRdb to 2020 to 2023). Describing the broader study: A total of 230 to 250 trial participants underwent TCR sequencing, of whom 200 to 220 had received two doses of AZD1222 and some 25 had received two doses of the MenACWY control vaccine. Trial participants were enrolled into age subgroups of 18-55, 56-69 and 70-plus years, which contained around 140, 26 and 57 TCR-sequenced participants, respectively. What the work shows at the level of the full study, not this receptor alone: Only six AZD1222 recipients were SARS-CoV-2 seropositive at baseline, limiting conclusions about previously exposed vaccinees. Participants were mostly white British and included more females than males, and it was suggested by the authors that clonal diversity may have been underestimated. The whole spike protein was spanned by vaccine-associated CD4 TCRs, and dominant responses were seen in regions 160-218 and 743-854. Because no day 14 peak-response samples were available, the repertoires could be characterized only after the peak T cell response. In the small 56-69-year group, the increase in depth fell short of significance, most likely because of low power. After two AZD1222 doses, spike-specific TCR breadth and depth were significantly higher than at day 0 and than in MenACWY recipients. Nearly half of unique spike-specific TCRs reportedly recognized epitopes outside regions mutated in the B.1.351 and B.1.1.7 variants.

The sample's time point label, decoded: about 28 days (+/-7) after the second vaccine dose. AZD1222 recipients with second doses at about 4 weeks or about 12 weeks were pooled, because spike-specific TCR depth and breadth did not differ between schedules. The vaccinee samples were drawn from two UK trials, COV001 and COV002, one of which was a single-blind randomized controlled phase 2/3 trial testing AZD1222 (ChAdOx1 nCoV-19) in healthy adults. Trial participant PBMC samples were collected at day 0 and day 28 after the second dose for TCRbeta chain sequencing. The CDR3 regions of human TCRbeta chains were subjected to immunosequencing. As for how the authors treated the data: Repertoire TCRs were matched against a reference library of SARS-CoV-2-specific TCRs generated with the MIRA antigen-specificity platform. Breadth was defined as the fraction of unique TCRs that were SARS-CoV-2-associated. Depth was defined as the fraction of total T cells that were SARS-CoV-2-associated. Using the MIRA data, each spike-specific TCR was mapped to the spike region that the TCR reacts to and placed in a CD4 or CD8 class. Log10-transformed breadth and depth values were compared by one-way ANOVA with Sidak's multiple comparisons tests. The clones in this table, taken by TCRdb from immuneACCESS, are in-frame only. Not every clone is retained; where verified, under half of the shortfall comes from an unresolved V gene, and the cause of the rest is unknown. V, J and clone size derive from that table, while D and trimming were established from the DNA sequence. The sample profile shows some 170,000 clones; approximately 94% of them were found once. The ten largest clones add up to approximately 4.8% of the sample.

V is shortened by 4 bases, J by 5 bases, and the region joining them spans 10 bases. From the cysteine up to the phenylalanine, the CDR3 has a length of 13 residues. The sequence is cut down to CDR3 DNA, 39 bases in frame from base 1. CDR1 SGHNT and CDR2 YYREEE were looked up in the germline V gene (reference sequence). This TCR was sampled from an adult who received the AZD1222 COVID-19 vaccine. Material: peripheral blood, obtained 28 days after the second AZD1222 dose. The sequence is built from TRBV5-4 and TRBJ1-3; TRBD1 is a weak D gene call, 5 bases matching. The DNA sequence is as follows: TGTGCCAGCAGCCCGAAGGGGAGAAACACCATATATTTT. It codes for CASSPKGRNTIYF.